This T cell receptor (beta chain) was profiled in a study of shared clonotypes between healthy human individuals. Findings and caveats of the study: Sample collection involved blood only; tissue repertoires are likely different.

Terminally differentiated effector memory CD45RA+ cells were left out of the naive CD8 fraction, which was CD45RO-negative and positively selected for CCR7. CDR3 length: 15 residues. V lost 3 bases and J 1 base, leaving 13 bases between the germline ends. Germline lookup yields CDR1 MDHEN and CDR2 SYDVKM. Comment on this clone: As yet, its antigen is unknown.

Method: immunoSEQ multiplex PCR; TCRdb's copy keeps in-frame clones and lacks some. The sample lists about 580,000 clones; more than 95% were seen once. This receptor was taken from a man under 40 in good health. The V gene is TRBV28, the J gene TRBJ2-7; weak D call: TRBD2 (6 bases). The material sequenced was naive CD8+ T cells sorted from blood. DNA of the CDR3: TGTGCCAGCAGTTTCCGGGGGAAGCGGTCCTACGAGCAGTACTTC. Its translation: CASSFRGKRSYEQYF. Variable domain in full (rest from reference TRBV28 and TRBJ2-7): DVKVTQSSRYLVKRTGEKVFLECVQDMDHENMFWYRQDPGLGLRLIYFSYDVKMKEKGDIPEGYSVSREKKERFSLILESASTNQTSMYLCASSFRGKRSYEQYFGPGTRLTVT.